These 12 T cell receptor beta chains were sequenced from one sample in a study of cytomegalovirus exposure and HLA in healthy donors. The table came from immunoSEQ multiplex PCR; TCRdb's copy has only in-frame clones and leaves some out. Of roughly 90,000 clones in the sample, 85% were seen once. Material for sequencing was PBMCs. The receptors here all came from a man younger than 35 in good health and CMV-seropositive.

The chain carries TRBV29-1 and TRBJ2-2, with a possible D match to TRBD1 (6 bases). The germline V gene has CDR1 SQVTM and CDR2 ANQGSEA. This CDR3 contains 12 residues. The ends were cut back, 4 bases at V and 5 bases at J, with 8 bases in the middle. CDR3 sequence reads: CSVVGGTGELFF. In DNA form, the CDR3 reads TGCAGCGTTGTAGGGGGTACCGGGGAGCTGTTTTTT.

This chain joins TRBV28 and TRBJ1-2; D unresolved. Germline CDR1 and CDR2: MDHEN and SYDVKM. Trimming removed 0 bases from V and 1 base from J, with 12 bases in between. The CDR3 loop spans 16 amino acids. The CDR3 DNA sequence: TGTGCCAGCAGTTTATGGGGTACTACATTTAACTATGGCTACACCTTC. Protein sequence: CASSLWGTTFNYGYTF.

The chain is built from TRBV28 and TRBJ2-7, with D maybe TRBD2 (5 bases). The CDR3 covers 12 residues. Germline CDR1 and CDR2: MDHEN and SYDVKM. The V gene lost 6 bases and the J gene lost 3 bases, with 9 bases spanning the gap. CDR3 DNA: TGTGCCAGCAGCCGCAGCGGCTACGAGCAGTACGTC. Protein sequence: CASSRSGYEQYV.

V gene TRBV18 combines with J gene TRBJ1-4, with TRBD1 as a possible D gene (5 bases). V lost 4 bases to trimming and J lost 0 bases, with 12 bases between them. This CDR3 is built from 16 residues. In germline, CDR1 is KGHSH, CDR2 LQKENI. CDR3 loop: CASSLSGATTNEKLFF. The CDR3, as DNA: TGTGCCAGCTCACTTAGTGGGGCAACAACTAATGAAAAACTGTTTTTT.

The genes are TRBV18 and TRBJ2-5, with 9 bases fitting TRBD1. Germline loops: CDR1 KGHSH, CDR2 LQKENI. The V and J ends lost 4 bases and 0 bases, in that order; junction bases with no gene match: 6. The CDR3 runs to 16 residues. CDR3 amino acids: CASSQRTGVNQETQYF. In DNA, the CDR3 is TGTGCCAGCTCACAACGGACAGGGGTAAACCAAGAGACCCAGTACTTC.

The chain joins TRBV6-1 to TRBJ2-7; 7 bases match TRBD2. Trimming removed 7 bases from V and 0 bases from J; junction bases left unmatched: 6. The CDR3 contains 14 residues. CDR1 is MNHNS, CDR2 SASEGT, per germline. CDR3 sequence: CASNRGSFSYEQYV. CDR3 bases: TGTGCCAGCAACCGCGGGAGCTTCTCCTACGAGCAGTACGTC.

The rearrangement joins TRBV28 to TRBJ2-3; the match to TRBD2 covers 16 bases. J gave up 3 bases and V 4 bases, and 4 bases lay outside the gene matches. The CDR3 has 17 residues. Germline V gene lookup returns CDR1 MDHEN and CDR2 SYDVKM. For the CDR3, the DNA is TGTGCCAGCAGTTGGGGGACTAGCGGGAGGGGGACAGATACGCAGTATTTT. Translated: CASSWGTSGRGTDTQYF. Together with reference TRBV28 and TRBJ2-3, the CDR3 gives the full variable domain: DVKVTQSSRYLVKRTGEKVFLECVQDMDHENMFWYRQDPGLGLRLIYFSYDVKMKEKGDIPEGYSVSREKKERFSLILESASTNQTSMYLCASSWGTSGRGTDTQYFGPGTRLTVL.

As DNA, the CDR3 is TGTGCCAGTAACCTCAGGGCGAACTATGGCTACACCTTC. Amino acid sequence: CASNLRANYGYTF. This rearrangement joins TRBV19 to TRBJ1-2, with D possibly TRBD1 on 5 matching bases. The CDR3 extends over 13 amino acids. The V and J ends lost 7 bases and 2 bases respectively, with 11 bases between them. Per the germline V gene, CDR1 is LNHDA and CDR2 is SQIVND (reference sequence).

The chain carries TRBV7-8 and TRBJ2-3; 8 bases are a match to TRBD2. Germline loops: CDR1 SGHVS, CDR2 FQNEAQ. The junction had 13 bases not matched to a gene; V was cut back by 1 base and J by 7 bases. There are 17 residues in the CDR3. The DNA for the CDR3 is TGTGCCAGCAGCTTAGTCTCGGGAGGGCCGGGTCGCCATACGCAGTATTTT. Its translation is CASSLVSGGPGRHTQYF. The whole variable domain, filled in from reference TRBV7-8 and TRBJ2-3, reads GAGVSQSPRYKVAKRGQDVALRCDPISGHVSLFWYQQALGQGPEFLTYFQNEAQLDKSGLPSDRFFAERPEGSVSTLKIQRTQQEDSAVYLCASSLVSGGPGRHTQYFGPGTRLTVL.

V gene TRBV5-4 combines with J gene TRBJ1-1; possible D gene TRBD1, 6 bases. Germline V gene lookup returns CDR1 SGHNT and CDR2 YYREEE (reference sequence). CDR3 length: 13 amino acids. The germline V and J ends were trimmed by 4 bases and 8 bases, with 15 bases remaining between them. CDR3 nucleotides: TGTGCCAGCAGCCTGGGACAACTAGGGGAAGCTTTCTTT. This sequence encodes CASSLGQLGEAFF.

The rearrangement joins TRBV9 to TRBJ1-4; D possibly corresponds to TRBD1 (5 bases). Germline CDR1 reads SGDLS; CDR2 reads YYNGEE. Trimming shortened V by 2 bases and J by 6 bases, and 8 bases separated the two germline ends. The CDR3 is made up of 13 amino acids. CDR3 amino acids: CASSVGGDEKLFF. CDR3 nucleotide sequence: TGTGCCAGCAGCGTTGGGGGGGATGAAAAACTGTTTTTT.

The J gene is TRBJ2-7, the V gene TRBV21-1; TRBD2, the D gene given by the table, was not confirmed from the DNA. TRBV21-1 is recorded as a pseudogene. This CDR3 is built from 14 residues. The CDR3 DNA follows: TGTGCCAGCAGTCCTTACGGGAGAATTTACGAGCAGTACTTC. Its protein is CASSPYGRIYEQYF.